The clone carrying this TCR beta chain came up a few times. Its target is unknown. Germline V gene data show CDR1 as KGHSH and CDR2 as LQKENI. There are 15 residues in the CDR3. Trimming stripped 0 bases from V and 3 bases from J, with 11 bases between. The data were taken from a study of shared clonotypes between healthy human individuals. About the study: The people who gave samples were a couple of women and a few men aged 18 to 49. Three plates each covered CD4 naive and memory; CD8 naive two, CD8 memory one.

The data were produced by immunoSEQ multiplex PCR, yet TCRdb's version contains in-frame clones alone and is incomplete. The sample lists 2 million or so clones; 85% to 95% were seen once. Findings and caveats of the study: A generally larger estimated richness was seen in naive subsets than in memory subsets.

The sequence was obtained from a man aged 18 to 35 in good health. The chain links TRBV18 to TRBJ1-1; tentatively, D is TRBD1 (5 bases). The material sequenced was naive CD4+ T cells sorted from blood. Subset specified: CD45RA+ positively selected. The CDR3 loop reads CASSPPARDDTEAFF. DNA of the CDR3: TGTGCCAGCTCACCACCGGCCAGGGATGACACTGAAGCTTTCTTT.